The 3 T cell receptor beta chains reported below all come from one sample, sequenced in a study of cytomegalovirus exposure and HLA in healthy donors. The PCR employed 60 Vbeta primers together with 13 Jbeta primers. Sequenced by immunoSEQ multiplex PCR; TCRdb stores in-frame clones only, minus some. This sample has about 120,000 clones, with roughly 17% found just once. Material for sequencing was PBMCs. These receptors came from a female donor in good health and CMV-seropositive.

The V call is TRBV9, the J call TRBJ2-3; TRBD2 might be the D (6 bases). This CDR3 spans 15 amino acids. Trimming took 5 bases from V and 2 from J, leaving 15 bases between them. Germline CDR1 SGDLS, CDR2 YYNGEE. CDR3 protein: CASRAERRDTDTQYF. CDR3 DNA sequence: TGTGCCAGCAGAGCGGAGCGGAGGGACACAGATACGCAGTATTTT.

V usage is TRBV6-5 and J usage is TRBJ2-3, with 7 bases lining up with TRBD1. Germline CDR1 reads MNHEY; CDR2 reads SVGAGI. V lost 8 bases and J lost 2; bases outside the gene matches: 7. The CDR3 spans 14 residues. CDR3 protein: CASGHRGFTDTQYF. In DNA form, the CDR3 reads TGTGCCAGCGGGCACAGGGGATTCACAGATACGCAGTATTTT.

The rearrangement links TRBV9 to TRBJ2-3, with a weak D call TRBD2 (5 bases). CDR3 length equals 16 residues. The V end was cut by 0 bases, the J end by 8 bases, with 19 bases between. The germline gives CDR1 SGDLS, CDR2 YYNGEE. CDR3 residues: CASSVEALVSPSTQYF. CDR3 DNA sequence: TGTGCCAGCAGCGTAGAGGCACTAGTGTCCCCATCTACGCAGTATTTT.